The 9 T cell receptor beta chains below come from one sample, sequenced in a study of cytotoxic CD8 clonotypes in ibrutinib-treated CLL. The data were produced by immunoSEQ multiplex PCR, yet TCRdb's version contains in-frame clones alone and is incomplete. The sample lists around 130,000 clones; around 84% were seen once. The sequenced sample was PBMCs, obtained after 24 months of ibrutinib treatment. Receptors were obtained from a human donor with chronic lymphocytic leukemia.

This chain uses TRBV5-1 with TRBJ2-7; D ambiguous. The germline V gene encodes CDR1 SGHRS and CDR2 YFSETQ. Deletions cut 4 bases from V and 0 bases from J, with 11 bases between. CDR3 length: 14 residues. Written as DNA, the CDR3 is TGCGCCAGCAGCAGGCAGGCGGACTCCTACGAGCAGTACTTC. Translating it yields CASSRQADSYEQYF.

CDR3 in amino acids: CASSLGSAGGRFGEQFF. In DNA form, the CDR3 reads TGTGCCAGCAGCTTAGGATCGGCGGGGGGGCGTTTCGGTGAGCAGTTCTTC. The chain couples TRBV7-2 to TRBJ2-1, with 9 bases identical to TRBD2. The V gene end was trimmed by 1 base and the J gene end by 9 bases; junction bases not matched to a gene: 13. Germline-derived CDR1 and CDR2 are SGHTA and FQGNSA. The CDR3 is 17 residues long.

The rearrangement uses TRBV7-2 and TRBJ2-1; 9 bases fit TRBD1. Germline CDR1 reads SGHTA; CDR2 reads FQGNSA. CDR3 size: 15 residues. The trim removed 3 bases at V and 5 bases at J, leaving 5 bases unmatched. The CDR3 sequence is CASSLGTGINNEQFF. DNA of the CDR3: TGTGCCAGCAGCTTGGGGACAGGGATCAACAATGAGCAGTTCTTC.

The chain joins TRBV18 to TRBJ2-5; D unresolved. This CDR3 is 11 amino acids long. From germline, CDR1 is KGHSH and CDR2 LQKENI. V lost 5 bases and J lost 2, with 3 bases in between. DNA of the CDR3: TGTGCCAGCTCATCTCAAGAGACCCAGTACTTC. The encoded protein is CASSSQETQYF.

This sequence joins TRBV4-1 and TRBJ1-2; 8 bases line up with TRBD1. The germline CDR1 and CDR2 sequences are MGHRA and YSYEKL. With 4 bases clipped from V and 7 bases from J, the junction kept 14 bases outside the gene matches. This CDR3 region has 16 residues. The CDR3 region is CASSLAPSTGEGGYTF. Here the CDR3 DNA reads TGCGCCAGCAGCCTAGCCCCTTCGACAGGGGAAGGTGGCTACACCTTC.

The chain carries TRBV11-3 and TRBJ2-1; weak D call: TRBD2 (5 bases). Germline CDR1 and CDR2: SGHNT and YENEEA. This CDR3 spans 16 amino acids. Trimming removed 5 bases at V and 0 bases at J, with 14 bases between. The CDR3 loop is CASSPRTGSSYNEQFF. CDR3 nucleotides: TGTGCCAGCAGCCCCCGGACGGGAAGCTCCTACAATGAGCAGTTCTTC.

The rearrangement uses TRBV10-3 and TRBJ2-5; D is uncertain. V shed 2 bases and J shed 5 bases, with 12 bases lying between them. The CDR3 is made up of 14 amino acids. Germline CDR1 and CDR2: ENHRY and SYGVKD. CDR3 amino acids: CAISETSPAETQYF. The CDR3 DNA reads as TGTGCCATCAGTGAGACTTCACCGGCCGAGACCCAGTACTTC.

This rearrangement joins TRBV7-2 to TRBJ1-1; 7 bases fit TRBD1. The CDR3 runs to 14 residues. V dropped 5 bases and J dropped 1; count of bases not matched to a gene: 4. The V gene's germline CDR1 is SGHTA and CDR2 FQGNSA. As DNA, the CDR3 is TGTGCCAGCAGCCTACAGGGGAGGAACACTGAAGCTTTCTTT. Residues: CASSLQGRNTEAFF.

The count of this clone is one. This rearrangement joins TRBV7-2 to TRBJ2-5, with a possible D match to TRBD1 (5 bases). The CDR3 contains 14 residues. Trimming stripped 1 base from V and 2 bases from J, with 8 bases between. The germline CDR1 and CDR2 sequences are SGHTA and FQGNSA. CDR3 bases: TGTGCCAGCAGCTTAGAGGCAGGGCAAGAGACCCAGTACTTC. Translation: CASSLEAGQETQYF.